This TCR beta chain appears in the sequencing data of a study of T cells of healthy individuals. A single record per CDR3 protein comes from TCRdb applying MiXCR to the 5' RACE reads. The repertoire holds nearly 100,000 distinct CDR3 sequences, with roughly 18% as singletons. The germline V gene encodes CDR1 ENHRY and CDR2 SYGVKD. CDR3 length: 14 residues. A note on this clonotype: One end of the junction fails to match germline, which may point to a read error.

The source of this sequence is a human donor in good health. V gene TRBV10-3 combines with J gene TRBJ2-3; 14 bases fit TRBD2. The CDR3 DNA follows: TGTGCCACAGAGACTAGCGGGAGGGCAGATACGCTGTATTTT. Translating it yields CATETSGRADTLYF.